This T cell receptor beta chain stems from a study of CD8 T cells in ankylosing spondylitis (TCRdb year 2017). A note on the overall study: The study set out to find disease-linked TCR variants by profiling T cell receptor beta repertoires in ankylosing spondylitis patients and healthy donors. The full study cohort was made up of 25 ankylosing spondylitis patients and more than 90 healthy donors. Peripheral blood was sampled, and synovial fluid was additionally collected from ankylosing spondylitis patients. Overall results and qualifications from the work: Significant enrichment of the disease-linked clones was reported in matched synovial fluid samples from ankylosing spondylitis patients. Some of the motif variants had been reported before in the synovial fluid and blood of reactive arthritis patients, a finding that suggests common disease-initiation mechanisms. A CD8+ phenotype was shown by the disease-linked clones, which were found at relatively low frequencies in peripheral blood. Blood from ankylosing spondylitis patients appeared to be characterized by a TCR beta motif composed of 7 to 9 highly homologous amino acid variants.

The instrument given in TCRdb is Illumina HiSeq 2500. Quantitative 5'-RACE with molecular barcodes was the method used to prepare the TCR beta libraries. Per the authors' processing: A new computational method, built on a probabilistic model of VDJ rearrangement, was used to identify disease-linked TCR variants. TCRdb trimmed public reads at Q25 via fastp, called clones via MiXCR and kept in-frame beta chains. Identical CDR3 proteins give one entry, which carries the most common genes and DNA. These V and J calls originate from TCRdb's pipeline instead of the authors' own analysis. This sample is represented by 310,000 or so distinct CDR3 sequences; around 18% of them were singletons. Of the sample, 7.5% to 9.5% is held by the ten largest clones. As encoded in the germline V gene, CDR1 is SGDLS while CDR2 is YYNGEE. After removal of 2 bases from V and 3 bases from J, the junction retains 6 bases not matched to a gene. Including the terminal cysteine and phenylalanine, the CDR3 comprises 15 residues. Only CDR3 DNA is held: 45 bases, read in frame from base 1.

Concerning this clonotype: Its antigen is still unknown. It has no much larger one-base neighbor in the sample; base qualities were not kept.

In this chain, TRBV9 is recombined with TRBJ1-2; 8 central bases correspond to TRBD1. Sequencing input: blood, either unsorted or a sorted T cell fraction (not recorded which). This TCR was sampled from a male donor with ankylosing spondylitis or in good health (not recorded which). The CDR3 is CASSVGRTGHYGYTF. The DNA sequence is TGTGCCAGCAGCGTGGGGAGGACAGGGCACTATGGCTACACCTTC.